This T cell receptor (beta chain) was identified during a study of shared clonotypes between healthy human individuals. The CDR3 has 14 residues. V shed 8 bases, J shed 2 bases, and the junction held 8 bases outside the gene matches. Germline assignment: CDR1 KGHSH and CDR2 LQKENI. Several immunoSEQ plates held equal portions of the genomic DNA taken from each subset. TCRdb's table, derived via immunoSEQ multiplex PCR, lists solely in-frame clones and lacks some. The data contain 950,000 to 1,100,000 clones, roughly 74% of them singletons. About this clone itself: Its target is not known.

Study-wide points: An effect of sequencing depth on clonotype sharing among donors was expected.

CD45RA+ naive and CD45RA-negative memory subsets were separated from CD4+ cells. V and J are TRBV18 and TRBJ1-1; 7 positions agree with TRBD1. The receptor comes from a man younger than 35 in good health. Some clones in this sample may be carry-over from other donors' samples. The sequencing sample was made of memory CD4+ T cells from PBMCs. Subset in this sample: CD45RA-negative fraction. The CDR3 bases are TGTGCCAGCCTCCCAGGGGGGGGAAACACTGAAGCTTTCTTT. Amino acids: CASLPGGGNTEAFF. Full variable domain (remainder filled in from reference TRBV18 and TRBJ1-1): NAGVMQNPRHLVRRRGQEARLRCSPMKGHSHVYWYRQLPEEGLKFMVYLQKENIIDESGMPKERFSAEFPKEGPSILRIQQVVRGDSAAYFCASLPGGGNTEAFFGQGTRLTVV.